This T cell receptor beta chain is drawn from a study of blood T cell repertoires in COVID-19. About the research overall: Italy, Spain and the United States were the sources of the convalescent and acute COVID-19 samples.

How the authors handled the data: Reference gene primer amplification gave nucleated cell count estimates. Produced via immunoSEQ multiplex PCR; TCRdb's table is partial and in-frame only. The V and J calls and clone size come from that table; D and trimming were worked out from the DNA. The sample records approximately 170,000 clones, approximately 90% being singletons. Germline V lookup: CDR1 SGHAT, CDR2 FQNNGV. Trimming took 0 bases from V and 6 from J, leaving 9 bases between them. The CDR3 runs to 13 residues. This TCR came from a man aged 18-30 years with COVID-19, enrolled during active disease. This chain connects TRBV11-2 to TRBJ2-7, with no clear D. The sample comprised peripheral blood. The CDR3 DNA follows: TGTGCCAGCAGCTTAGATCGAGATCTCGAGCAGTACTTC. Protein product: CASSLDRDLEQYF.